The clone carrying this T cell receptor (beta chain) was recorded many times. Antigen: not known. The data are from a study of early T cells in non-severe SARS-CoV-2 infection. Study details: Bulk RNA taken from unsorted whole blood was sequenced, leaving chains unpaired. Study-wide points: VDJdb matching skewed toward anti-spike CD8 responses, missing private and CD4 specificities.

The CDR3 runs to 14 residues. Germline assignment: CDR1 LGHNA and CDR2 YNFKEQ. Trimming took off 1 base at V and 5 bases at J, with 12 bases between the two ends. Individual cDNA molecules received unique molecular identifiers during library preparation. Via MiXCR, TCRdb re-called the 5' RACE reads, giving one row per CDR3 protein. Counted here are about 72,000 distinct CDR3 sequences, 10% occurring once; the ten biggest clones make up over 6%. This specimen consisted of whole blood, obtained at baseline. The genes are TRBV4-2 and TRBJ2-7; a weak D match, TRBD2 (6 bases). The sequence derives from an adult who was a healthcare worker with PCR-confirmed SARS-CoV-2 infection or an uninfected control (not recorded which). The CDR3 reads CASSQGIGGNEQYF. CDR3 coding DNA: TGTGCCAGCAGCCAAGGTATCGGAGGGAACGAGCAGTACTTC.